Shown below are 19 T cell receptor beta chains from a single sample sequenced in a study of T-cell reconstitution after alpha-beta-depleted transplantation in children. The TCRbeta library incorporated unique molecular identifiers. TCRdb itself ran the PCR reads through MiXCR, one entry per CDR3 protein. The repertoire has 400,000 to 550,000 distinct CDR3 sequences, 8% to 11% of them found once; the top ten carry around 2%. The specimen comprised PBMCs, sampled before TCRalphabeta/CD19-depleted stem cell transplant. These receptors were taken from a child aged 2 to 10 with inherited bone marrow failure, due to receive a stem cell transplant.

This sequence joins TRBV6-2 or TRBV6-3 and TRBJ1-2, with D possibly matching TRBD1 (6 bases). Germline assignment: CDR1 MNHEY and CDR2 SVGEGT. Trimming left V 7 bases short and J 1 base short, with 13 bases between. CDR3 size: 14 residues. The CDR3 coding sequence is TGTGCCAGCACCTATCGGACAGTTAACTATGGCTACACCTTC. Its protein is CASTYRTVNYGYTF.

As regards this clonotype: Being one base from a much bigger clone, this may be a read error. CDR3 coding DNA: TGCGCCAGCAGCCAGTATACAGGGGCGAATTCACCCCTCCACTTT. It yields the protein CASSQYTGANSPLHF. The chain joins TRBV4-3 to TRBJ1-6, with TRBD1 matching 7 bases. The trim removed 3 bases at V and 7 bases at J, leaving 6 bases unmatched. The CDR3 is 15 amino acids. Germline-derived CDR1 and CDR2 are LGHNA and YSLEER.

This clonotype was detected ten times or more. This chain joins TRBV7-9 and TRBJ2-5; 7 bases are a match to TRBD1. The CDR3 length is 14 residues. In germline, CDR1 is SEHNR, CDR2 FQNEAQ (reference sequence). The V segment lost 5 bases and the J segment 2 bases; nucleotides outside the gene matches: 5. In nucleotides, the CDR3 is TGTGCCAGCAGCGAACAGGGGCCACAAGAGACCCAGTACTTC. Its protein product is CASSEQGPQETQYF.

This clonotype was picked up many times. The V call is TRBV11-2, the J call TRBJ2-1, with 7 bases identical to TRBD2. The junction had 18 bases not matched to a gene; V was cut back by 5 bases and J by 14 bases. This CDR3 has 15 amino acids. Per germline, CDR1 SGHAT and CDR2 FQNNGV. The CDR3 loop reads CASSPGPLGGSAKFF. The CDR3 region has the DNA TGTGCCAGCAGCCCAGGACCGTTAGGCGGGAGTGCCAAGTTCTTC.

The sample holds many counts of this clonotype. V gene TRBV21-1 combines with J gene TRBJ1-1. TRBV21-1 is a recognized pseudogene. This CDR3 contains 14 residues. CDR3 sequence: CASNPGEGRAEAFF. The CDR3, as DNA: TGTGCCAGCAACCCAGGGGAGGGACGGGCTGAAGCTTTCTTT.

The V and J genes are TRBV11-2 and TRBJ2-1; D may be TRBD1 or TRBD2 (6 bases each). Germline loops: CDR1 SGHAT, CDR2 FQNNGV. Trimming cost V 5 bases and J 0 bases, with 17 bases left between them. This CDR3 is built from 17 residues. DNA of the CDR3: TGTGCCAGCAGCCCCGGCTGGGGGGCGAGCTCCTACAATGAGCAGTTCTTC. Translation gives CASSPGWGASSYNEQFF.

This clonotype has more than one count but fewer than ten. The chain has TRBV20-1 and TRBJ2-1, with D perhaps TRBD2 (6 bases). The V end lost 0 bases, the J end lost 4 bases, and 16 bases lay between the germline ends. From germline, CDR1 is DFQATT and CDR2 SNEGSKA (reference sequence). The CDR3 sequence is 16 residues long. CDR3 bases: TGCAGTGCTAGAGATCCGAGGAGCGCGGGATACAATGAGCAGTTCTTC. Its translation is CSARDPRSAGYNEQFF.

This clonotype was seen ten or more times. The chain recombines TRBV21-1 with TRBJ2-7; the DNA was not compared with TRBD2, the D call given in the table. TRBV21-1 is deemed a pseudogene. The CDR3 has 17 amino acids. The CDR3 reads CASSSTTLAGSSREQYF. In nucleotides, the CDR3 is TGTGCCAGCAGCTCCACAACGCTAGCGGGAAGCAGTAGAGAGCAGTACTTC.

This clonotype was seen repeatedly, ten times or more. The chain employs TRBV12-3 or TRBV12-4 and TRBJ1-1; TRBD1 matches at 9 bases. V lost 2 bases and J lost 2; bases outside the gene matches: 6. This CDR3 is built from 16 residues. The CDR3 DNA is TGTGCCAGCAGTTTACAGCGACAGGGGGGTAACACTGAAGCTTTCTTT. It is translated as CASSLQRQGGNTEAFF.

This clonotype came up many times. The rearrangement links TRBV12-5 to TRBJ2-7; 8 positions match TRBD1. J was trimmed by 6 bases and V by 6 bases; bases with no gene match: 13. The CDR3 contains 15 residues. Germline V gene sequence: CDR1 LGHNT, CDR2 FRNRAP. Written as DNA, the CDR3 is TGTGCTAGTGGACCCCAGGGACAGGTCTTAGCCGAGCAGTACTTC. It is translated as CASGPQGQVLAEQYF.

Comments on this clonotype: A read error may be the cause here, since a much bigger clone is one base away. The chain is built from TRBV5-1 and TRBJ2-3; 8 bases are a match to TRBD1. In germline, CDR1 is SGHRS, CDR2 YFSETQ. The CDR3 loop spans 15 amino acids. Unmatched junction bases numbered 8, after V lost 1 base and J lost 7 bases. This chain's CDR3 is CASSLRQGTGNTQYF. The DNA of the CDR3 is TGCGCCAGCAGCTTGCGACAGGGGACGGGCAATACGCAGTATTTT. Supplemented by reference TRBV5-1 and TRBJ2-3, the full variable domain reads KAGVTQTPRYLIKTRGQQVTLSCSPISGHRSVSWYQQTPGQGLQFLFEYFSETQRNKGNFPGRFSGRQFSNSRSEMNVSTLELGDSALYLCASSLRQGTGNTQYFGPGTRLTVL.

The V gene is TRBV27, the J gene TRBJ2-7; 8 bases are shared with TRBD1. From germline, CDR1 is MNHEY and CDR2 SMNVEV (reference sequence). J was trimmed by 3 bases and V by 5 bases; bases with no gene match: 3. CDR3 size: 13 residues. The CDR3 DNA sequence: TGTGCCAGCAGTATGGACAGGGACTACGAGCAGTACTTC. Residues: CASSMDRDYEQYF.

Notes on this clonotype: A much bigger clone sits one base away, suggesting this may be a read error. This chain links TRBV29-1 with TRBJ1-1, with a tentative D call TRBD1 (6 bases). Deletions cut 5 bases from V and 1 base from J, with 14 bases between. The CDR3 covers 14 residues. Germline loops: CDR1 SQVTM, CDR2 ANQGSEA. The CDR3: CSVQRQAKNTEAFF. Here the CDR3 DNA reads TGCAGCGTTCAACGACAGGCTAAGAACACTGAAGCTTTCTTT.

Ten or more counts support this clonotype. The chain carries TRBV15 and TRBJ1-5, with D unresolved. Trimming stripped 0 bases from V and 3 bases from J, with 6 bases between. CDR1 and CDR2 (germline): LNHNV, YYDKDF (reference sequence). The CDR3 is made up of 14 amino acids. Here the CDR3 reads CATSREGHNQPQHF. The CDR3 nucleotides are TGTGCCACCAGCAGAGAAGGCCACAATCAGCCCCAGCATTTT.

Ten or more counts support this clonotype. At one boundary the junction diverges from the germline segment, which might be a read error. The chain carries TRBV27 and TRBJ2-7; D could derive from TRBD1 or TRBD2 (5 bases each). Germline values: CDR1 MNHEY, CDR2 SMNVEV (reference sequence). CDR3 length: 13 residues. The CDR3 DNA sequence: TGCGCCAGCAGCTTCGGGGCTACCTACGAGCAGTACTTC. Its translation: CASSFGATYEQYF.

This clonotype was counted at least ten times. CDR3 DNA sequence: TGCAGTGCTAGTCCGGGGCGGGATTATTCCGCCGAGCAGTACTTC. Encoded protein: CSASPGRDYSAEQYF. The chain uses TRBV20-1 and TRBJ2-7; maybe TRBD2 (6 bases). Trimming took off 3 bases at V and 6 bases at J, with 21 bases between the two ends. The germline V gene has CDR1 DFQATT and CDR2 SNEGSKA (reference sequence). CDR3 length equals 15 residues.

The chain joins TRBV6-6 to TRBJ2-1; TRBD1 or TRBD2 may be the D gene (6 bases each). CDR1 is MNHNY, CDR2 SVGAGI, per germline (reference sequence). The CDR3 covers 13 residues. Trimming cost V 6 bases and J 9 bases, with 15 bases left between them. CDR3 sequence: CASRGGSLSEQFF. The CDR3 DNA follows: TGTGCCAGCAGAGGGGGGTCCCTCAGTGAGCAGTTCTTC.

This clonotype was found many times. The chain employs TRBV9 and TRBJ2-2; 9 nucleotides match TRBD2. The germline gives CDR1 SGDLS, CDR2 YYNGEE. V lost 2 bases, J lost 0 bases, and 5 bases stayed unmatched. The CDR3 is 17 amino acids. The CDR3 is CASSVTPSGANTGELFF. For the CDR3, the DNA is TGTGCCAGCAGCGTGACTCCTAGCGGGGCGAACACCGGGGAGCTGTTTTTT.

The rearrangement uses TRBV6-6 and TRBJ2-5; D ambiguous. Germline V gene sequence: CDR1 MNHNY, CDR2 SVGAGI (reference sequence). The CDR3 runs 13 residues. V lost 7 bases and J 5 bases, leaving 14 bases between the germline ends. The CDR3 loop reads CASNREPRETQYF. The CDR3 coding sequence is TGTGCCAGCAACCGAGAGCCGAGGGAGACCCAGTACTTC.